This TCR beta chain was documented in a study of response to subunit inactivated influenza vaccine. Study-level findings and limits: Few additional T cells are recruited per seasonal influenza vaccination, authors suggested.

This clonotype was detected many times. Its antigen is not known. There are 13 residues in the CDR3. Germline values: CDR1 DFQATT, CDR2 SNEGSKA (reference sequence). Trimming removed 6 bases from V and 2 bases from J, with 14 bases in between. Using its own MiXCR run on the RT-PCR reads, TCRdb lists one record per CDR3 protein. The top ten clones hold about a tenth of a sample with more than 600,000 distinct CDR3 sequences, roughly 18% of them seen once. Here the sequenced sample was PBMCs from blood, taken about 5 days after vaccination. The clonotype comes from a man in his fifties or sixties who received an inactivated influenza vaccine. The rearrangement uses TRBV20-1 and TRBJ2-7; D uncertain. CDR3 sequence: CSAVASTAYEQYF. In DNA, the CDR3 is TGCAGTGCGGTAGCTAGTACAGCCTACGAGCAGTACTTC.